This T cell receptor beta chain was identified during a study of blood T cell repertoires in COVID-19. In germline, CDR1 is LGHNA, CDR2 YSLEER. The length of the CDR3 is 14 residues. The J segment lost 4 bases and the V segment lost 4 bases, leaving 4 bases of the junction unmatched. Generated by immunoSEQ multiplex PCR, the TCRdb table keeps only in-frame clones and is missing some. There are roughly 68,000 clones in the sample; around 80% occur only once, and around 9.2% lies in the top ten. This clone occurred many times. The sequencing sample was made of peripheral blood. The gene calls are TRBV4-3 and TRBJ2-7, with 10 nucleotides matching TRBD2. The TCR comes from a human donor in a cohort sampled during active COVID-19. The CDR3: CASSPSSGSYEQYF. CDR3 DNA: TGCGCCAGCAGCCCGTCTAGCGGGAGTTACGAGCAGTACTTC.